Listed here are 30 T cell receptor beta chains from one sample, sequenced in a study of blood T cell repertoires in COVID-19 (dated by TCRdb to 2019 to 2021). Library prep was done by the immunoSEQ multiplex PCR assay. TCRdb carries this immuneACCESS record with in-frame sequences only. Its versions omit some clonotypes, under half of them owing to an unresolved V gene in the studies checked, with the rest unexplained. This sample holds about 130,000 clones; 75% to 90% were observed only once. The ten largest clonotypes hold 15% to 20% of the sample. The sequenced sample consisted of peripheral blood. The receptors shown here come from a man over 45 with active or convalescent COVID-19.

The chain joins TRBV10-3 to TRBJ1-4, with TRBD1 matching 8 bases. The CDR3 has 15 amino acids. Per germline, CDR1 ENHRY and CDR2 SYGVKD. The J segment lost 0 bases and the V segment lost 6 bases, leaving 3 bases of the junction unmatched. The CDR3: CAIRRGQATNEKLFF. The CDR3 DNA follows: TGTGCCATCAGGAGGGGACAGGCAACTAATGAAAAACTGTTTTTT.

The chain carries TRBV2 and TRBJ1-2; D gene unclear. Trimming stripped 4 bases from V and 1 base from J, with 7 bases between. CDR1 and CDR2 (germline): SNHLY, FYNNEI. This CDR3 has 13 residues. This CDR3 reads CASSVGSNYGYTF. CDR3 in DNA: TGTGCCAGCAGTGTGGGCAGTAACTATGGCTACACCTTC.

The V call is TRBV30, the J call TRBJ1-3, with 8 bases that match TRBD1. Germline CDR1 is GTSNPN and CDR2 is SVGIG (reference sequence). The length of the CDR3 is 14 residues. V lost 5 bases and J lost 2; bases outside the gene matches: 5. DNA for the CDR3: TGTGCCTGGTGTGGGACAGGTCCTGGAAACACCATATATTTT. Amino acids: CAWCGTGPGNTIYF. Combining the CDR3 with reference TRBV30 and TRBJ1-3 gives the whole variable domain SQTIHQWPATLVQPVGSPLSLECTVEGTSNPNLYWYRQAAGRGLQLLFYSVGIGQISSEVPQNLSASRPQDRQFILSSKKLLLSDSGFYLCAWCGTGPGNTIYFGEGSWLTVV.

V is TRBV12-3 or TRBV12-4 and J is TRBJ1-6, with 7 bases identical to TRBD1. Germline trimming cut 8 bases from V and 5 bases from J; bases unmatched to any gene: 0. The CDR3 runs to 12 residues. CDR3 coding DNA: TGTGCCAGCCAGGGGGATAATTCACCCCTCCACTTT. Translating it yields CASQGDNSPLHF.

The rearrangement uses TRBV14 and TRBJ1-4; D is unresolved. The ends were cut back, 2 bases at V and 7 bases at J, with 11 bases in the middle. CDR3 length equals 14 residues. Germline CDR1 is SGHDN and CDR2 is FVKESK. The chain's CDR3 is CASSQIRSFEKLFF. CDR3 DNA sequence: TGTGCCAGCAGCCAAATACGGAGTTTTGAAAAACTGTTTTTT.

The chain is built from TRBV29-1 and TRBJ2-7, with 13 bases that match TRBD2. After removal of 4 bases from V and 6 bases from J, the junction contained 3 bases not matched to a gene. The CDR3 runs 13 residues. CDR1 and CDR2 (germline): SQVTM, ANQGSEA. DNA of the CDR3: TGCAGCGTTGGACTAGCGGGGGGTGGCGAGCAGTACTTC. Amino acids: CSVGLAGGGEQYF.

The chain joins TRBV5-1 to TRBJ2-3; no clear D. CDR3 size: 14 residues. CDR1 is SGHRS, CDR2 YFSETQ, per germline. The germline V and J ends were trimmed by 1 base and 3 bases, with 9 bases remaining between them. CDR3 protein: CASSLFDSTDTQYF. The CDR3 DNA sequence: TGCGCCAGCAGCTTGTTCGACTCTACAGATACGCAGTATTTT.

The gene calls are TRBV25-1 and TRBJ2-2, with 8 bases fitting TRBD2. CDR3 length: 15 residues. Per the germline V gene, CDR1 is MGHDK and CDR2 is SYGVNS. V was clipped by 4 bases and J by 8 bases; unmatched bases: 9. The CDR3 protein is CASSVLAGRIGELFF. CDR3 bases: TGTGCCAGCAGTGTTCTAGCGGGCCGTATAGGGGAGCTGTTTTTT.

V usage is TRBV9 and J usage is TRBJ1-2; 8 nucleotides align to TRBD1. Trimming took 2 bases from V and 2 from J; bases not matched to a gene: 5. This CDR3 region has 15 residues. Looked up from germline, CDR1 is SGDLS and CDR2 is YYNGEE. The CDR3 DNA sequence: TGTGCCAGCAGCGTCGGACAGGGTGTCAACTATGGCTACACCTTC. Its protein is CASSVGQGVNYGYTF.

V usage is TRBV19 and J usage is TRBJ2-6; TRBD1 agrees at 11 bases. The length of the CDR3 is 18 residues. The ends lost 3 bases at V and 0 bases at J; junction bases unmatched: 4. Germline V CDR1 and CDR2: LNHDA, SQIVND (reference sequence). CDR3 DNA sequence: TGTGCCAGTAGTATGAGGACAGGGGGCAGCTCTGGGGCCAACGTCCTGACTTTC. Amino acids: CASSMRTGGSSGANVLTF. The full variable domain, in which reference TRBV19 and TRBJ2-6 provide the parts outside the CDR3, is DGGITQSPKYLFRKEGQNVTLSCEQNLNHDAMYWYRQDPGQGLRLIYYSQIVNDFQKGDIAEGYSVSREKKESFPLTVTSAQKNPTAFYLCASSMRTGGSSGANVLTFGAGSRLTVL.

The chain recombines TRBV5-6 with TRBJ1-1, with a possible D match to TRBD1 (5 bases). Trimming pared 2 bases from V and 4 bases from J, leaving 9 bases between. The CDR3 consists of 13 residues. Germline assignment: CDR1 SGHDT and CDR2 YYEEEE. CDR3 protein: CASSLPGLTEAFF. The CDR3 region has the DNA TGTGCCAGCAGCTTACCGGGACTCACTGAAGCTTTCTTT.

The chain carries TRBV2 and TRBJ2-2; 8 bases are shared with TRBD1. This CDR3 region has 14 residues. V shed 7 bases, J shed 6 bases, and the junction held 7 bases outside the gene matches. CDR1 SNHLY and CDR2 FYNNEI come from the germline V gene. CDR3: CASKTGAVSGELFF. In DNA form, the CDR3 reads TGTGCCAGCAAGACAGGGGCAGTATCCGGGGAGCTGTTTTTT.

This chain uses TRBV19 with TRBJ1-5, with D hard to call. This CDR3 has 15 amino acids. Germline V gene sequence: CDR1 LNHDA, CDR2 SQIVND (reference sequence). The V end was cut by 5 bases, the J end by 7 bases, with 18 bases between. In nucleotides, the CDR3 is TGTGCCAGTAGTTTATTGACTGGAGGAGGACAGCCCCAGCATTTT. It translates to CASSLLTGGGQPQHF.

V usage is TRBV27 and J usage is TRBJ2-6; tentatively, D is TRBD2 (5 bases). The ends were cut back, 6 bases at V and 0 bases at J, with 6 bases in the middle. The CDR3 has 14 residues. Germline assignment: CDR1 MNHEY and CDR2 SMNVEV (reference sequence). As DNA, the CDR3 is TGTGCCAGCAGCCGGGGCTCTGGGGCCAACGTCCTGACTTTC. It is translated as CASSRGSGANVLTF.

Comment on this clone: Compared with germline, one end of the junction differs, possibly owing to a read error. This chain links TRBV11-2 with TRBJ2-1; 8 positions agree with TRBD1. The V gene's germline CDR1 is SGHAT and CDR2 FQNNGV. The CDR3 consists of 19 residues. CDR3 in DNA: TGTGCCAGCAGCATCTCCGGGACAGGAGGACCTAGCTCCTACATTGAGCAGTTCTTC. Translation: CASSISGTGGPSSYIEQFF.

V and J are TRBV19 and TRBJ2-5; 9 bases are shared with TRBD2. The V gene end was trimmed by 7 bases and the J gene end by 3 bases; junction bases not matched to a gene: 6. Per germline, CDR1 LNHDA and CDR2 SQIVND (reference sequence). CDR3 size: 14 residues. The CDR3 protein is CASKVSGGKETQYF. The CDR3 DNA is TGTGCCAGTAAAGTCAGCGGGGGGAAAGAGACCCAGTACTTC.

The chain uses TRBV28 and TRBJ2-7, with D possibly TRBD2 on 7 matching bases. Germline CDR1 and CDR2: MDHEN and SYDVKM. Trimming shortened V by 8 bases and J by 6 bases, and 20 bases separated the two germline ends. CDR3 length equals 14 residues. CDR3 residues: CASGGGAPSLEQYF. Here the CDR3 DNA reads TGTGCCAGCGGAGGGGGGGCCCCTTCCCTCGAGCAGTACTTC. Filled out from reference TRBV28 and TRBJ2-7, the complete variable domain reads DVKVTQSSRYLVKRTGEKVFLECVQDMDHENMFWYRQDPGLGLRLIYFSYDVKMKEKGDIPEGYSVSREKKERFSLILESASTNQTSMYLCASGGGAPSLEQYFGPGTRLTVT.

V and J are TRBV5-1 and TRBJ1-1; no definite D call. Germline CDR1 and CDR2: SGHRS and YFSETQ. CDR3 length equals 16 residues. V lost 6 bases, J lost 0 bases, and 18 bases lay in between. In nucleotides, the CDR3 is TGCGCCAGCACCTCCGGAGGGTACGGCCTGAACACTGAAGCTTTCTTT. It is translated as CASTSGGYGLNTEAFF.

The CDR3 here is CASSQDPGGGAGANVLTF. The DNA of the CDR3 is TGTGCCAGCAGCCAAGACCCGGGCGGAGGGGCTGGGGCCAACGTCCTGACTTTC. The chain carries TRBV4-2 and TRBJ2-6; D may be TRBD2 (6 bases). Deletions cut 0 bases from V and 2 bases from J, with 14 bases between. Germline V gives CDR1 LGHNA, CDR2 YNFKEQ. This CDR3 has 18 amino acids.

The chain is built from TRBV9 and TRBJ2-2, with 10 bases identical to TRBD2. With V trimmed by 1 base and J by 3 bases, 6 bases remained unmatched. Germline assignment: CDR1 SGDLS and CDR2 YYNGEE. The CDR3 runs 17 residues. The DNA for the CDR3 is TGTGCCAGCAGCGTAACCAGCGGGGGGGCGCACACCGGGGAGCTGTTTTTT. It codes for CASSVTSGGAHTGELFF.

The chain recombines TRBV4-1 with TRBJ1-4, with TRBD1 matching over 8 bases. Losses at the gene ends were 2 bases for V and 7 bases for J; bases not matched to a gene: 6. Germline V gene lookup returns CDR1 MGHRA and CDR2 YSYEKL. The CDR3 is 15 residues long. The CDR3 loop reads CASSQPQGAVEKLFF. The CDR3 DNA reads as TGCGCCAGCAGCCAACCCCAGGGGGCAGTTGAAAAACTGTTTTTT.

The sample holds many counts of this clone. The chain links TRBV20-1 to TRBJ1-1; D unclear. CDR1 and CDR2 from the germline V gene are DFQATT and SNEGSKA (reference sequence). CDR3 length equals 11 residues. V lost 1 base and J 11 bases, leaving 11 bases between the germline ends. The chain's CDR3 is CSARGYVQAFF. The CDR3 DNA follows: TGCAGTGCTAGAGGTTACGTCCAGGCTTTCTTT.

V is TRBV7-2 and J is TRBJ1-1; 8 nucleotides line up with TRBD1. The length of the CDR3 is 16 residues. V lost 4 bases to trimming and J lost 0 bases; unmatched junction nucleotides: 7. Germline V lookup: CDR1 SGHTA, CDR2 FQGNSA. CDR3 bases: TGTGCCAGCAGCTCCCGGACAGGGACTATGAACACTGAAGCTTTCTTT. It yields the protein CASSSRTGTMNTEAFF.

This chain links TRBV6-1 with TRBJ2-1; 14 positions agree with TRBD2. The germline gives CDR1 MNHNS, CDR2 SASEGT. This CDR3 spans 16 amino acids. J lost 9 bases, V lost 2 bases, and 6 bases had no gene match. The CDR3 sequence: CASSERGLAGVGEQFF. The DNA for the CDR3 is TGTGCCAGCAGTGAACGGGGACTAGCGGGAGTGGGTGAGCAGTTCTTC.

The chain couples TRBV4-3 to TRBJ1-4, with D possibly TRBD1 on 5 matching bases. V lost 0 bases, J lost 8 bases, and 13 bases lay in between. Germline V CDR1 and CDR2: LGHNA, YSLEER. The CDR3 runs 15 residues. CDR3 nucleotides: TGCGCCAGCAGCCAAGATGTCGTGGGGCCGGAAAAACTGTTTTTT. Protein sequence: CASSQDVVGPEKLFF.

This clone was found a few times. This chain links TRBV6-5 with TRBJ2-3; TRBD1 is a possible D gene (5 bases). The CDR3 is 16 residues long. Trimming stripped 0 bases from V and 6 bases from J, with 16 bases between. The V gene's germline CDR1 is MNHEY and CDR2 SVGAGI. The CDR3 here is CASSYSGRTRADTQYF. The CDR3 bases are TGTGCCAGCAGTTACTCGGGTCGGACAAGGGCGGATACGCAGTATTTT.

This clone was counted at least ten times. The V call is TRBV6-1, the J call TRBJ2-7; 13 bases line up with TRBD2. V lost 2 bases to trimming and J lost 7 bases; unmatched junction nucleotides: 5. In germline, CDR1 is MNHNS, CDR2 SASEGT. The CDR3 is 15 residues long. The CDR3 is CASSELGTSGNEQYF. In nucleotides, the CDR3 is TGTGCCAGCAGTGAACTAGGGACTAGCGGGAATGAGCAGTACTTC.

The V call is TRBV12-5, the J call TRBJ1-2; 9 nucleotides match TRBD1. V was pared by 0 bases and J by 7 bases, with 15 bases of the junction left unmatched. The CDR3 sequence is 18 residues long. Germline CDR1 LGHNT, CDR2 FRNRAP. The CDR3 here is CASGLVRGERDRARGYTF. In DNA form, the CDR3 reads TGTGCTAGTGGTTTGGTACGGGGGGAAAGGGACAGGGCGCGTGGCTACACCTTC.

The V and J genes are TRBV29-1 and TRBJ1-2; a weak D match, TRBD1 (5 bases). The CDR3 runs 10 residues. V gave up 7 bases and J gave up 8 bases, with 11 bases separating them. Germline V gives CDR1 SQVTM, CDR2 ANQGSEA. The CDR3 sequence is CSATGEGYTF. In nucleotides, the CDR3 is TGCAGCGCTACGGGGGAGGGCTACACCTTC.

This rearrangement joins TRBV3-1 (or the pseudogene TRBV3-2) to TRBJ2-6; 8 bases line up with TRBD2. Losses at the gene ends were 0 bases for V and 0 bases for J; bases not matched to a gene: 7. CDR1 LGHDT and CDR2 YNNKEL come from the germline V gene (reference sequence). This CDR3 is 19 amino acids long. This CDR3 reads CASSQDQLAVTSGANVLTF. CDR3 sequence (DNA): TGTGCCAGCAGCCAAGATCAACTAGCGGTAACCTCTGGGGCCAACGTCCTGACTTTC.